This T cell receptor (beta chain) is from a study of shared clonotypes between healthy human individuals. Study conclusions and caveats: Naive CD4 clonotype sharing across a handful of donors was 5% to 6%. Exclusively blood specimens were collected; tissue repertoires likely differ. Read depth was anticipated to influence clonotype sharing among donors.

In the case of this clone: The antigen is not known.

Selected positively for CCR7 and CD45RO-negative, naive CD8 cells excluded terminally differentiated effector memory CD45RA+ cells. Some clones are missing from TCRdb's copy, which holds only in-frame ones; the method was immunoSEQ multiplex PCR. There are more than 500,000 clones in the sample; approximately 96% occur only once, and 0.095% to 0.14% lies in the top ten. The material sequenced was naive CD8+ T cells sorted from blood. This TCR was recovered from a woman in her 30s in good health.

In DNA, the CDR3 is TGTGCCAGCAGTTACTCGAAGGGTCCCTACGAGCAGTACTTC. This translates into CASSYSKGPYEQYF. This chain links TRBV6-5 with TRBJ2-7; D gene uncertain. This CDR3 spans 14 amino acids. V lost 0 bases, J lost 2 bases, and 8 bases lay in between. Germline CDR1 is MNHEY and CDR2 is SVGAGI.